The 29 T cell receptor beta chains listed next were all sequenced from one sample in a study of CD8+ T cells in alopecia areata. Treatment indicated: oral pan-JAK inhibitor, 5-10 mg twice daily. Extraction and reverse transcription of RNA yielded cDNA as the sequencing template. The repertoire was sequenced with immunoSEQ multiplex PCR; TCRdb's copy has only in-frame clones and lacks some. Found here are more than 100,000 clones, about half of them singletons; the top ten hold 0.46%. Sequencing used CD4+ T cells sorted from blood, obtained at week 4, from a patient treated with tofacitinib. Receptors were obtained from a human donor with alopecia areata.

This sequence joins TRBV29-1 and TRBJ2-7; tentatively, D is TRBD1 (6 bases). From germline, CDR1 is SQVTM and CDR2 ANQGSEA. Trimming shortened V by 4 bases and J by 4 bases, and 14 bases separated the two germline ends. CDR3 length equals 13 residues. In DNA, the CDR3 is TGCAGCGTTGCGGACAGTTTTTTTTACGAGCAGTACTTC. Translated, it gives CSVADSFFYEQYF.

This clone appeared a few times. This sequence joins TRBV15 and TRBJ1-5, with TRBD1 as a possible D gene (5 bases). The CDR3 contains 17 residues. V lost 1 base and J 2 bases, leaving 15 bases between the germline ends. Germline-derived CDR1 and CDR2 are LNHNV and YYDKDF (reference sequence). CDR3 DNA: TGTGCCACCAGCAGAGGTGTCGGGGGGGGTGGCAATCAGCCCCAGCATTTT. Its protein is CATSRGVGGGGNQPQHF.

This chain uses TRBV29-1 with TRBJ1-1; D is uncertain. Germline V gives CDR1 SQVTM, CDR2 ANQGSEA. With 2 bases removed from V and 7 bases from J, the gap between germline ends came to 8 bases. The CDR3 consists of 11 residues. The CDR3 DNA follows: TGCAGCGTTGAAAGGACTGTTGAAGCTTTCTTT. Its protein product is CSVERTVEAFF.

This rearrangement joins TRBV7-2 to TRBJ1-2; no reliable D call. Germline CDR1 SGHTA, CDR2 FQGNSA. CDR3 length equals 12 residues. Trimming stripped 2 bases from V and 8 bases from J, with 9 bases between. CDR3 sequence: CASSLRAGGYTF. In nucleotides, the CDR3 is TGTGCCAGCAGCTTACGGGCGGGAGGCTACACCTTC.

This chain links TRBV30 with TRBJ2-2; tentative D call: TRBD2 (5 bases). Per the germline V gene, CDR1 is GTSNPN and CDR2 is SVGIG (reference sequence). There are 14 residues in the CDR3. V lost 7 bases, J lost 0 bases, and 12 bases lay in between. DNA for the CDR3: TGTGCCTCACCCTCGGGATCGAACACCGGGGAGCTGTTTTTT. The encoded protein is CASPSGSNTGELFF.

J is TRBJ1-2 and V is TRBV9; perhaps TRBD1 as D (6 bases). The CDR3 loop spans 12 amino acids. Germline loops: CDR1 SGDLS, CDR2 YYNGEE. The V gene lost 6 bases and the J gene lost 5 bases, with 11 bases spanning the gap. CDR3 DNA: TGTGCCAGCAACAGGGAAAGATATGGCTACACCTTC. This sequence encodes CASNRERYGYTF.

V is TRBV5-1 and J is TRBJ1-4, with unresolved D. CDR1 is SGHRS, CDR2 YFSETQ, per germline. With 5 bases removed from V and 2 bases from J, the gap between germline ends came to 13 bases. The CDR3 runs 15 residues. CDR3 region: CASRPDVITNEKLFF. The CDR3 bases are TGCGCCAGCAGACCGGACGTTATCACTAATGAAAAACTGTTTTTT.

The table lists this clone with a few counts. The gene calls are TRBV19 and TRBJ2-7; TRBD1 might be the D (8 bases). Per germline, CDR1 LNHDA and CDR2 SQIVND (reference sequence). V was shortened by 6 bases and J by 1 base, with 16 bases between the two germline ends. The CDR3 sequence is 15 residues long. CDR3 in DNA: TGTGCCAGTAGAGGACAGGGAGGGTTTTCCTACGAGCAGTACTTC. Protein sequence: CASRGQGGFSYEQYF.

The chain recombines TRBV30 with TRBJ1-1; TRBD1 might be the D (6 bases). Germline loops: CDR1 GTSNPN, CDR2 SVGIG (reference sequence). V lost 3 bases to trimming and J lost 4 bases, with 15 bases between them. The CDR3 runs 14 residues. The CDR3 bases are TGTGCCTGGAGGACAGGACTGGAAAGCACTGAAGCTTTCTTT. Encoded protein: CAWRTGLESTEAFF.

The gene calls are TRBV5-1 and TRBJ2-6; D not certain. Germline CDR1 SGHRS, CDR2 YFSETQ. The CDR3 has 18 residues. V lost 0 bases, J lost 0 bases, and 13 bases lay in between. The DNA of the CDR3 is TGCGCCAGCAGCTTGGAAAACCGCCCGGCCTCTGGGGCCAACGTCCTGACTTTC. This encodes CASSLENRPASGANVLTF. Supplemented by reference TRBV5-1 and TRBJ2-6, the full variable domain reads KAGVTQTPRYLIKTRGQQVTLSCSPISGHRSVSWYQQTPGQGLQFLFEYFSETQRNKGNFPGRFSGRQFSNSRSEMNVSTLELGDSALYLCASSLENRPASGANVLTFGAGSRLTVL.

V gene TRBV15 combines with J gene TRBJ2-5; TRBD1 matches 8 bases. The trim removed 0 bases at V and 0 bases at J, leaving 6 bases unmatched. The CDR3 runs to 17 residues. Germline lookup yields CDR1 LNHNV and CDR2 YYDKDF (reference sequence). In DNA, the CDR3 is TGTGCCACCAGCAGAGATAGGACAGGGTTGTACCAAGAGACCCAGTACTTC. Protein: CATSRDRTGLYQETQYF. The whole variable domain, remainder taken from reference TRBV15 and TRBJ2-5, is DAMVIQNPRYQVTQFGKPVTLSCSQTLNHNVMYWYQQKSSQAPKLLFHYYDKDFNNEADTPDNFQSRRPNTSFCFLDIRSPGLGDTAMYLCATSRDRTGLYQETQYFGPGTRLLVL.

The chain uses TRBV29-1 and TRBJ1-1, with D tentatively TRBD1 (5 bases). V shed 7 bases and J shed 9 bases, with 18 bases lying between them. From germline, CDR1 is SQVTM and CDR2 ANQGSEA. CDR3 length equals 12 residues. The CDR3 spells CSAVWGSVQAFF. In DNA, the CDR3 is TGCAGCGCAGTGTGGGGCAGTGTTCAAGCTTTCTTT.

This clone was detected only a few times. The chain is built from TRBV4-1 and TRBJ1-2; 8 bases match TRBD1. The CDR3 has 19 amino acids. Losses at the gene ends were 0 bases for V and 4 bases for J; bases not matched to a gene: 16. Germline CDR1 and CDR2: MGHRA and YSYEKL. The CDR3 bases are TGCGCCAGCAGCCAAGAGAGGTTGAGACAGGGGTCCTACTTCTATGGCTACACCTTC. Amino acids: CASSQERLRQGSYFYGYTF.

V usage is TRBV29-1 and J usage is TRBJ1-1, with 8 positions matching TRBD1. With V trimmed by 5 bases and J by 5 bases, 7 bases remained unmatched. Germline V gene lookup returns CDR1 SQVTM and CDR2 ANQGSEA. The CDR3 is 13 residues long. The CDR3 DNA reads as TGCAGCGTTTCAGGGGGCGACCGGACTGAAGCTTTCTTT. Translating it yields CSVSGGDRTEAFF.

A single count supports this clone. The V and J genes are TRBV7-9 and TRBJ2-3; a weak D match, TRBD1 (5 bases). This CDR3 spans 15 amino acids. Germline CDR1 and CDR2: SEHNR and FQNEAQ (reference sequence). V lost 2 bases and J 4 bases, leaving 13 bases between the germline ends. CDR3 coding DNA: TGTGCCAGCAGCTTAAATGGGGCAGGGCCAGATACGCAGTATTTT. Protein product: CASSLNGAGPDTQYF.

V and J are TRBV4-1 and TRBJ2-7; D unclear. The CDR3 spans 13 residues. Germline V gene lookup returns CDR1 MGHRA and CDR2 YSYEKL. Trimming shortened V by 1 base and J by 5 bases, and 9 bases separated the two germline ends. CDR3 in amino acids: CASSQAPSNEQYF. The CDR3 nucleotides read TGCGCCAGCAGCCAAGCCCCTTCGAACGAGCAGTACTTC.

This chain links TRBV29-1 with TRBJ2-7, with D uncertain. CDR1 and CDR2 from the germline V gene are SQVTM and ANQGSEA. With 5 bases removed from V and 3 bases from J, the gap between germline ends came to 11 bases. CDR3 size: 12 residues. The CDR3 DNA reads as TGCAGCGTTAGGACCTTAGACTACGAGCAGTACTTC. It is translated as CSVRTLDYEQYF.

The J gene is TRBJ2-3, the V gene TRBV5-1; the match to TRBD2 covers 9 bases. In germline, CDR1 is SGHRS, CDR2 YFSETQ. This CDR3 has 15 amino acids. Germline trimming cut 2 bases from V and 4 bases from J; bases unmatched to any gene: 5. CDR3 sequence: CASSLGTSTPDTQYF. The CDR3 nucleotides read TGCGCCAGCAGCTTAGGGACTAGCACCCCAGATACGCAGTATTTT.

This clone was recorded a few times. The V and J genes are TRBV5-6 and TRBJ1-5; D gene unclear. Germline V gene lookup returns CDR1 SGHDT and CDR2 YYEEEE. V lost 8 bases and J lost 0, with 12 bases in between. The CDR3 has 14 residues. CDR3 sequence reads: CASCRGNSNQPQHF. The CDR3 nucleotides read TGTGCCAGTTGCCGGGGTAATAGCAATCAGCCCCAGCATTTT.

The chain links TRBV11-2 to TRBJ1-1; 9 nucleotides match TRBD1. V shed 1 base, J shed 4 bases, and the junction held 4 bases outside the gene matches. The CDR3 runs to 15 residues. The germline gives CDR1 SGHAT, CDR2 FQNNGV. CDR3: CASSLAGDRATEAFF. The CDR3 nucleotides are TGTGCCAGCAGCTTAGCAGGGGACAGGGCCACTGAAGCTTTCTTT.

The sample holds a few counts of this clone. The rearrangement uses TRBV7-9 and TRBJ2-7; D is ambiguous. Germline loops: CDR1 SEHNR, CDR2 FQNEAQ (reference sequence). The CDR3 length is 12 residues. V lost 2 bases and J lost 3, with 5 bases in between. Here the CDR3 DNA reads TGTGCCAGCAGCTTAAGGGACTACGAGCAGTACTTC. This gives the protein CASSLRDYEQYF. The whole variable domain, filled in from reference TRBV7-9 and TRBJ2-7, reads DTGVSQNPRHKITKRGQNVTFRCDPISEHNRLYWYRQTLGQGPEFLTYFQNEAQLEKSRLLSDRFSAERPKGSFSTLEIQRTEQGDSAMYLCASSLRDYEQYFGPGTRLTVT.

This sequence joins TRBV6-5 and TRBJ2-1; 10 bases fit TRBD1. Trimming at V came to 6 bases and at J to 2 bases, leaving 4 bases not matched to a gene. Per germline, CDR1 MNHEY and CDR2 SVGAGI. This CDR3 comprises 15 residues. This CDR3 is CASRPDRGPYNEQFF. DNA for the CDR3: TGTGCCAGCAGACCCGACAGGGGGCCCTACAATGAGCAGTTCTTC.

The chain links TRBV7-3 to TRBJ2-3; no clear D gene. CDR3 size: 13 residues. Trimming left V 5 bases short and J 2 bases short, with 8 bases between. In germline, CDR1 is SGHTA, CDR2 FQGTGA. Here the CDR3 reads CASSPGPTDTQYF. In DNA form, the CDR3 reads TGTGCCAGCAGCCCAGGCCCCACAGATACGCAGTATTTT.

J is TRBJ1-2 and V is TRBV29-1, with unresolved D. The CDR3 loop spans 11 amino acids. Deletions cut 2 bases from V and 7 bases from J, with 8 bases between. In germline, CDR1 is SQVTM, CDR2 ANQGSEA. The CDR3 protein is CSVELAGGYTF. As DNA, the CDR3 is TGCAGCGTTGAATTAGCGGGTGGCTACACCTTC.

This sequence joins TRBV27 and TRBJ2-7; D possibly matches TRBD1 or TRBD2 (5 bases each). The CDR3 length is 15 residues. Trimming pared 8 bases from V and 0 bases from J, leaving 17 bases between. The germline V gene has CDR1 MNHEY and CDR2 SMNVEV (reference sequence). CDR3 sequence reads: CASGPRDPPSYEQYF. CDR3 nucleotide sequence: TGTGCCAGCGGCCCCCGGGACCCCCCCTCCTACGAGCAGTACTTC.

The chain has TRBV25-1 and TRBJ2-3; a possible D gene is TRBD1 (6 bases). Between the trimmed V and J ends, which lost 4 bases and 2 bases, there was a span of 19 bases. The CDR3 has 17 residues. Germline V gene lookup returns CDR1 MGHDK and CDR2 SYGVNS. In DNA form, the CDR3 reads TGTGCCAGCAGTGGGTCGACAGGAGCCGATCACACAGATACGCAGTATTTT. Translation: CASSGSTGADHTDTQYF.

The chain uses TRBV30 and TRBJ1-2, with TRBD1 matching 9 bases. This CDR3 region has 12 residues. Germline V gene sequence: CDR1 GTSNPN, CDR2 SVGIG (reference sequence). The J segment lost 6 bases and the V segment lost 4 bases, leaving 3 bases of the junction unmatched. The CDR3 DNA is TGTGCCTGGAAGGGACAGGGCAATGGCTACACCTTC. Its protein is CAWKGQGNGYTF.

The chain carries TRBV18 and TRBJ2-3; TRBD1 aligns across 8 bases. Germline CDR1 KGHSH, CDR2 LQKENI. With 2 bases clipped from V and 3 bases from J, the junction kept 7 bases outside the gene matches. This CDR3 region has 16 residues. CDR3 sequence (DNA): TGTGCCAGCTCACCAACGGCAGGGGGCTGGACAGATACGCAGTATTTT. The encoded protein is CASSPTAGGWTDTQYF.

This clone has more than one count but fewer than ten. The chain employs TRBV2 and TRBJ1-1, with TRBD1 matching over 8 bases. Germline assignment: CDR1 SNHLY and CDR2 FYNNEI. Trimming took 4 bases from V and 7 from J; bases not matched to a gene: 8. This CDR3 region has 14 residues. The CDR3 nucleotides are TGTGCCAGCAGTGTGGAGCAGGGGGCCAGTGAAGCTTTCTTT. Its translation is CASSVEQGASEAFF.